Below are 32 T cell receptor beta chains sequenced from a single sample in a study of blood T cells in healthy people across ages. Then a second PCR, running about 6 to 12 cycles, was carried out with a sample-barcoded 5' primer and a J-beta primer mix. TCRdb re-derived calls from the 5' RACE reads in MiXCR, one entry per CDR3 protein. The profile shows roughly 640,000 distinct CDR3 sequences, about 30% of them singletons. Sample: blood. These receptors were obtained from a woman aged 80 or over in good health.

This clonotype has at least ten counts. CDR3 amino acids: CASSRPTTGVEDTQYF. CDR3 coding DNA: TGTGCCAGCAGTAGACCAACTACAGGGGTTGAAGATACGCAGTATTTT. The chain employs TRBV6-2 or TRBV6-3 and TRBJ2-3, with 7 nucleotides matching TRBD1. Losses at the gene ends were 5 bases for V and 5 bases for J; bases not matched to a gene: 13. The germline V gene has CDR1 MNHEY and CDR2 SVGEGT. CDR3 size: 16 residues.

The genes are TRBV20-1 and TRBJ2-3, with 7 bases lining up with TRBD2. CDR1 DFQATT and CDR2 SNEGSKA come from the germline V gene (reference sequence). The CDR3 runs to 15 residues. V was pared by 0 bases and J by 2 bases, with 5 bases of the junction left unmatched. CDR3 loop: CSARDPGGYTDTQYF. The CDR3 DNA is TGCAGTGCTAGAGACCCGGGGGGATACACAGATACGCAGTATTTT.

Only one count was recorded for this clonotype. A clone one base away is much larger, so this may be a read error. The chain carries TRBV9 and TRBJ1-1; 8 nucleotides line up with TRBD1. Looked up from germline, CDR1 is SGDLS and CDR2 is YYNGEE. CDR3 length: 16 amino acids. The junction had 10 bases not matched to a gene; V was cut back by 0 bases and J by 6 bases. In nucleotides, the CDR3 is TGTGCCAGCAGCGTAGAAAGAGGACAGGGAGGGGCTGAAGCTTTCTTT. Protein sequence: CASSVERGQGGAEAFF.

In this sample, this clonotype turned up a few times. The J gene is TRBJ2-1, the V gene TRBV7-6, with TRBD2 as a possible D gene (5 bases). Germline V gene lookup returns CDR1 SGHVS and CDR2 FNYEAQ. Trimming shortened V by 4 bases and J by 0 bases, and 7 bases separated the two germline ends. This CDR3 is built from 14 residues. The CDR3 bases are TGTGCCAGCAGCTCCGGACTCTCCTACAATGAGCAGTTCTTC. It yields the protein CASSSGLSYNEQFF.

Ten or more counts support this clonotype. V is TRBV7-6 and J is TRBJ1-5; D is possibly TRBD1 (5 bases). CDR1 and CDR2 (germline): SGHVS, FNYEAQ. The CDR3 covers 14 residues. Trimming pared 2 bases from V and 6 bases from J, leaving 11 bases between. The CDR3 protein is CASSLTPGSQPQHF. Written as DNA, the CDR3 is TGTGCCAGCAGCTTAACTCCAGGGAGTCAGCCCCAGCATTTT. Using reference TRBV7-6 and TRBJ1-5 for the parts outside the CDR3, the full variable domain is GAGVSQSPRYKVTKRGQDVALRCDPISGHVSLYWYRQALGQGPEFLTYFNYEAQQDKSGLPNDRFSAERPEGSISTLTIQRTEQRDSAMYRCASSLTPGSQPQHFGDGTRLSIL.

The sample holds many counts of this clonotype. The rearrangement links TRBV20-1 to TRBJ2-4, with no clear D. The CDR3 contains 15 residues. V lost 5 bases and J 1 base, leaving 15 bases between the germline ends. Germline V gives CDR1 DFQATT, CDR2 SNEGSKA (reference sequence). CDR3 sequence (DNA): TGCAGTGCTCCCGACCGGGCTACGGCCAAAAACATTCAGTACTTC. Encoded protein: CSAPDRATAKNIQYF.

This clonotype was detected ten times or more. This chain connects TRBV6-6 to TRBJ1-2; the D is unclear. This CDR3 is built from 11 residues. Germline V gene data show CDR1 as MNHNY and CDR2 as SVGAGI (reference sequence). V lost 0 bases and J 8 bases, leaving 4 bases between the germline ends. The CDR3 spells CASSYSWGYTF. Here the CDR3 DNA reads TGTGCCAGCAGTTACTCCTGGGGCTACACCTTC.

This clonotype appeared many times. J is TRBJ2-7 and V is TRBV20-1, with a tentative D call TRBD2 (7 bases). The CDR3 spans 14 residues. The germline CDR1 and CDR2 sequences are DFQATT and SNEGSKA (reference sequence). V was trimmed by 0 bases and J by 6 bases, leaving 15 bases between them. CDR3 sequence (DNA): TGCAGTGCTAGAGATAGGGGGGGGAAAGTCGAGCAGTACTTC. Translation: CSARDRGGKVEQYF.

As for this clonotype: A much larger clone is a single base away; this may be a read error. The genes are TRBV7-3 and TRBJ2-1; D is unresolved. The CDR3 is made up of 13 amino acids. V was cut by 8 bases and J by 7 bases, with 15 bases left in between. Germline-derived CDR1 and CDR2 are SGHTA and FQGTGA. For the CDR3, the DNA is TGTGCCAGCGGCTCCTCCCCGGGTAATGAGCAGTTCTTC. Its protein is CASGSSPGNEQFF.

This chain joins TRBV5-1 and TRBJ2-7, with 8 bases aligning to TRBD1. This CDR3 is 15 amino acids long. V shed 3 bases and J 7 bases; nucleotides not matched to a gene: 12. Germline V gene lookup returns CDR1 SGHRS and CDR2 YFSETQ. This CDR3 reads CASSSDRTGSVEQYF. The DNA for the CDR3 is TGCGCCAGCAGCTCCGACAGGACAGGGTCCGTTGAGCAGTACTTC.

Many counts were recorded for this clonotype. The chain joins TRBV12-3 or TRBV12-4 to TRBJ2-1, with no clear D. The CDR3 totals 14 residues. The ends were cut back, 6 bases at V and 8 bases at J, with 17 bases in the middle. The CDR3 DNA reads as TGTGCCAGCAGATATCGGACGGGTAGGGATGAGCAGTTCTTC. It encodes CASRYRTGRDEQFF.

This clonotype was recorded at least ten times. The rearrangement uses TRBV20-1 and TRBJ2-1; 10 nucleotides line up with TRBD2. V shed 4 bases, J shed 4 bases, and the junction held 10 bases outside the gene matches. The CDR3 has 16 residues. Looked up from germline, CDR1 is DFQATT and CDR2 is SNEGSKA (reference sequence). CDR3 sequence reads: CSAKTLAGGGYNEQFF. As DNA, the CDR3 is TGCAGTGCTAAGACTTTAGCGGGGGGTGGATACAATGAGCAGTTCTTC.

The CDR3 bases are TGTGCCAGCAGCTTAGCGACGTACGGGACAGGGGGCATGAACACTGAAGCTTTCTTT. It is translated as CASSLATYGTGGMNTEAFF. V usage is TRBV7-9 and J usage is TRBJ1-1; 12 bases match TRBD1. The junction had 8 bases not matched to a gene; V was cut back by 0 bases and J by 0 bases. This CDR3 spans 19 amino acids. From germline, CDR1 is SEHNR and CDR2 FQNEAQ (reference sequence).

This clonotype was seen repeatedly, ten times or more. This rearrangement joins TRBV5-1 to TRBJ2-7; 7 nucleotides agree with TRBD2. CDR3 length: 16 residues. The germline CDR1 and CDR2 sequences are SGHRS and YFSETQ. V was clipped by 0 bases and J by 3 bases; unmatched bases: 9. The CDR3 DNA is TGCGCCAGCAGCTTGGGGGGCCGGGACTACCTCTACGAGCAGTACTTC. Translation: CASSLGGRDYLYEQYF.

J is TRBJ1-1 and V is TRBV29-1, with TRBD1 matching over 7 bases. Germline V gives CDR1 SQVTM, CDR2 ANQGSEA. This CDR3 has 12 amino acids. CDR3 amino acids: CSGQDGGTEAFF. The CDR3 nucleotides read TGCAGTGGACAGGACGGGGGCACTGAAGCTTTCTTT.

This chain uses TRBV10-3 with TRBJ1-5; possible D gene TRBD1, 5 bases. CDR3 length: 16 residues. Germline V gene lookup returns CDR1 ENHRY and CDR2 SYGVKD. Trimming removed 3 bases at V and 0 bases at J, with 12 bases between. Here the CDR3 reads CAISEVGAASNQPQHF. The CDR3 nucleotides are TGTGCCATCAGTGAAGTTGGGGCAGCTAGCAATCAGCCCCAGCATTTT.

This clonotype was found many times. CDR3 sequence (DNA): TGTGCCAGCAGCGGATCACATATGACTTTCTACGAGCAGTACTTC. This gives the protein CASSGSHMTFYEQYF. The genes are TRBV9 and TRBJ2-7, with D unclear. CDR3 length equals 15 residues. V was trimmed by 3 bases and J by 3 bases, leaving 16 bases between them. CDR1 and CDR2 (germline): SGDLS, YYNGEE.

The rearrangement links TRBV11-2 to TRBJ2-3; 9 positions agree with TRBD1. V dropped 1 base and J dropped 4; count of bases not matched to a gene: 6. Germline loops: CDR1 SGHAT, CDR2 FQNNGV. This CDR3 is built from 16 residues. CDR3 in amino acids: CASSLGDRASPDTQYF. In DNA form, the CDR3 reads TGTGCCAGCAGCTTAGGGGACAGGGCTTCCCCAGATACGCAGTATTTT.

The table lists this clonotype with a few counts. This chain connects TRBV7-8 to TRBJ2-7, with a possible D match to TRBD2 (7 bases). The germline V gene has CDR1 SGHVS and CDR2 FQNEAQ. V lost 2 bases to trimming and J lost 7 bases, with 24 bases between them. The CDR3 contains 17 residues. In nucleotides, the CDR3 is TGTGCCAGCAGCTTAACGGGGGGCTGGACAGTGCCACGAGAGCAGTACTTC. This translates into CASSLTGGWTVPREQYF.

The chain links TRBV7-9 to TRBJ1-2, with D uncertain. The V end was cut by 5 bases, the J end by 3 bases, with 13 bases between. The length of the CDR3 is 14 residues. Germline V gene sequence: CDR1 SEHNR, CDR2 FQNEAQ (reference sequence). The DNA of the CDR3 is TGTGCCAGCAGCAGGACGACCGCTGACTATGGCTACACCTTC. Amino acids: CASSRTTADYGYTF.

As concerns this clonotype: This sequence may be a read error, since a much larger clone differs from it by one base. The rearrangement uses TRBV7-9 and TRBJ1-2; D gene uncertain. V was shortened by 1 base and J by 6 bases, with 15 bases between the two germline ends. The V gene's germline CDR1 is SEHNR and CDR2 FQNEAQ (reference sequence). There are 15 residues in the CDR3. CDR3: CASSLGVGRPNGYTF. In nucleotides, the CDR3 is TGTGCCAGCAGCTTAGGGGTAGGACGCCCCAATGGCTACACCTTC.

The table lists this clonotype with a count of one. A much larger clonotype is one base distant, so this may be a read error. The CDR3 loop is CTSSLDPRGGTDTQYF. CDR3 nucleotide sequence: TGTACCAGCAGCTTGGATCCCAGGGGCGGCACAGATACGCAGTATTTT. The gene calls are TRBV5-5 and TRBJ2-3; maybe TRBD1 (6 bases). The CDR3 length is 16 residues. From germline, CDR1 is SGHKS and CDR2 YYEKEE (reference sequence).

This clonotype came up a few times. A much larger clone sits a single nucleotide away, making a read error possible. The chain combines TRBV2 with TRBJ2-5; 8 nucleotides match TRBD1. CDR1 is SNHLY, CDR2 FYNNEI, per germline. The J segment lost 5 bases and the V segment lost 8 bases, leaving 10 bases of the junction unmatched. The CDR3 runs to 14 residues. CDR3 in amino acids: CASDRTGSGETQYF. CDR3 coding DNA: TGTGCCAGCGACCGGACAGGGTCAGGGGAGACCCAGTACTTC. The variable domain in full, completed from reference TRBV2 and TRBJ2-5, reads EPEVTQTPSHQVTQMGQEVILRCVPISNHLYFYWYRQILGQKVEFLVSFYNNEISEKSEIFDDQFSVERPDGSNFTLKIRSTKLEDSAMYFCASDRTGSGETQYFGPGTRLLVL.

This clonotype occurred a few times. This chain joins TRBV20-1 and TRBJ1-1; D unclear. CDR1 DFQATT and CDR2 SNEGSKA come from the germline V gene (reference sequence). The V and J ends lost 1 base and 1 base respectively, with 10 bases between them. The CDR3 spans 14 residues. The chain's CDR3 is CSARGPLGNTEAFF. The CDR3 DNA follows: TGCAGTGCTAGAGGCCCCCTCGGGAACACTGAAGCTTTCTTT.

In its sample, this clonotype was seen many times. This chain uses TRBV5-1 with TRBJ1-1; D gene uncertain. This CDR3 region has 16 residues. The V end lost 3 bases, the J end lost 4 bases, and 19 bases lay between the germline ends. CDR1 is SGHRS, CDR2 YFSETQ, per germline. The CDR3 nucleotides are TGCGCCAGCAGCTGGGGTGATCTCGGGTTGGGCACTGAAGCTTTCTTT. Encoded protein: CASSWGDLGLGTEAFF.

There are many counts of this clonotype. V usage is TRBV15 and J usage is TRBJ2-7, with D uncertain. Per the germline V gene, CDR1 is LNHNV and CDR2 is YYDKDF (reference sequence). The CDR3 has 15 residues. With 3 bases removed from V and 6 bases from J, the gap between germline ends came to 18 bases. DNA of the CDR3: TGTGCCACCAGCAGCAAATTCAAAGCTACCTCCGAGCAGTACTTC. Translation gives CATSSKFKATSEQYF.

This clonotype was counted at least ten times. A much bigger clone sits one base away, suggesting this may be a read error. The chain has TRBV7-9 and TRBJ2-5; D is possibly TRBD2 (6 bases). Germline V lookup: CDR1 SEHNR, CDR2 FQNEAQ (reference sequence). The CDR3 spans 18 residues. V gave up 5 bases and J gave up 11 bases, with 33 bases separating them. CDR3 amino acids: CASSTPGTPKVPYNEQYF. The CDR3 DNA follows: TGTGCCAGCAGCACTCCCGGGACTCCCAAGGTACCCTACAATGAGCAGTACTTC.

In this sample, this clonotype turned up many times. The CDR3 DNA sequence: TGTGCCAGCAGCTTGGCAGGGGAATTCAGTGGCTACACCTTC. Its translation: CASSLAGEFSGYTF. This chain links TRBV5-8 with TRBJ1-2, with D perhaps matching TRBD1 (6 bases). Germline lookup yields CDR1 SGHTS and CDR2 YDEGEE. Trimming left V 0 bases short and J 7 bases short, with 13 bases between. CDR3 size: 14 residues. The full variable domain, its missing parts supplied by reference TRBV5-8 and TRBJ1-2, is EAGVTQSPTHLIKTRGQQATLRCSPISGHTSVYWYQQALGLGLQFLLWYDEGEERNRGNFPPRFSGRQFPNYSSELNVNALELEDSALYLCASSLAGEFSGYTFGSGTRLTVV.

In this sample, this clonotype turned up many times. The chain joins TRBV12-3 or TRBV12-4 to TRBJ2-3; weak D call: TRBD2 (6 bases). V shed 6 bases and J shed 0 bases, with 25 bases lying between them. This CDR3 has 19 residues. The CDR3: CASRTVLGGERFSTDTQYF. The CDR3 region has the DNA TGTGCCAGCAGGACGGTTTTGGGCGGGGAGCGCTTTAGCACAGATACGCAGTATTTT.

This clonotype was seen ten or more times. The CDR3 bases are TGTGCCAGCAGTCTCGGGGGTGAGCGGTATGGCTACACCTTC. Amino acids: CASSLGGERYGYTF. The chain is built from TRBV12-3 or TRBV12-4 and TRBJ1-2, with D maybe TRBD1 (5 bases). V shed 5 bases and J shed 5 bases, with 15 bases lying between them. The CDR3 is made up of 14 amino acids.

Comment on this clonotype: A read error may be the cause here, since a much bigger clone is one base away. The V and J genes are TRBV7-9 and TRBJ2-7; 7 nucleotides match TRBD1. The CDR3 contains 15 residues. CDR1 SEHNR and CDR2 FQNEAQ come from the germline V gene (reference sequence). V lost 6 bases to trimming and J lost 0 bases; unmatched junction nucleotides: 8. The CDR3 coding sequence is TGTGCCAGCAGGGAGACAGGGCTCAGCTCCTACGAGCAGTACTTC. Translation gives CASRETGLSSYEQYF.

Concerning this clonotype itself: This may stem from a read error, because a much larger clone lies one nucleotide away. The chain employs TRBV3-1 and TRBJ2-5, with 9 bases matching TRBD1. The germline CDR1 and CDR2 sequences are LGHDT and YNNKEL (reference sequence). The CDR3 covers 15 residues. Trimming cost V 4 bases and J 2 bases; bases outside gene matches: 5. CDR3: CASSRNRGRQETQYF. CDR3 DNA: TGTGCCAGCAGCCGGAACAGGGGGCGACAAGAGACCCAGTACTTC.